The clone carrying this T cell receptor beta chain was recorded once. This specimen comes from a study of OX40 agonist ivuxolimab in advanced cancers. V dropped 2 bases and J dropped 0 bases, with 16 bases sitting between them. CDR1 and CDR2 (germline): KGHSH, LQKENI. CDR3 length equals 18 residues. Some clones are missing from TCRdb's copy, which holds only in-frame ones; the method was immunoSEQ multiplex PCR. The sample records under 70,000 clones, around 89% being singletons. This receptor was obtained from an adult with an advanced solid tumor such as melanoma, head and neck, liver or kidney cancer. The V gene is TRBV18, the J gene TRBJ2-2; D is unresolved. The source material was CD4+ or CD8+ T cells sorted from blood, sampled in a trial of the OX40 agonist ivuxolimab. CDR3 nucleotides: TGTGCCAGCTCACCATTTGCGCAGGACGGTACGAACACCGGGGAGCTGTTTTTT. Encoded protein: CASSPFAQDGTNTGELFF.